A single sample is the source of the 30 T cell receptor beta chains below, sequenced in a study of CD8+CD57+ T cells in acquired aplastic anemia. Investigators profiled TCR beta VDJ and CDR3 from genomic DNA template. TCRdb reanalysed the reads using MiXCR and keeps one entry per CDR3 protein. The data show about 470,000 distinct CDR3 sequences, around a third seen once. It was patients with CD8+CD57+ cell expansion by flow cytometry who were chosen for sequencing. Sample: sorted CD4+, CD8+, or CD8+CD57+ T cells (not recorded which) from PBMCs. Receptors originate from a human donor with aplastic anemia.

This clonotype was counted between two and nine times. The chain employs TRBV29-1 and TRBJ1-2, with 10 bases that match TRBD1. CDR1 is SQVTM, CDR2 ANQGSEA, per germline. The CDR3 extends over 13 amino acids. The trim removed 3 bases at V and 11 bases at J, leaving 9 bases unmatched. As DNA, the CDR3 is TGCAGCGTTGACACCTTGGACAGGGGGAGGTACACCTTC. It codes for CSVDTLDRGRYTF.

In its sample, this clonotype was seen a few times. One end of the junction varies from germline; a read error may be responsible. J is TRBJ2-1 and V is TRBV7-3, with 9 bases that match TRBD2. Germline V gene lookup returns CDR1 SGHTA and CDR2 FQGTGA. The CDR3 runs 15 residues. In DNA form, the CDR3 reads TGTGCCAGCAGCTTAAACCTAGCGGGGATCAATGAGCGGTTCTTC. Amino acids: CASSLNLAGINERFF.

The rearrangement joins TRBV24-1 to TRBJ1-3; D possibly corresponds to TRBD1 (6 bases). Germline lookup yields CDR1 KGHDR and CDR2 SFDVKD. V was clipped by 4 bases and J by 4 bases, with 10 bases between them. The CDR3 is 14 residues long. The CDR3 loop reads CATSDTGAGNTIYF. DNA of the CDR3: TGTGCCACCAGTGACACGGGGGCGGGAAACACCATATATTTT.

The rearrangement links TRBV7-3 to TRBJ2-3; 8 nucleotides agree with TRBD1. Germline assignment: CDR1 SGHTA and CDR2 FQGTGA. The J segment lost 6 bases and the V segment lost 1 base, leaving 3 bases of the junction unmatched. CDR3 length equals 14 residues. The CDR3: CASSLMQGADTQYF. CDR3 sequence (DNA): TGTGCCAGCAGCTTAATGCAGGGGGCTGATACGCAGTATTTT. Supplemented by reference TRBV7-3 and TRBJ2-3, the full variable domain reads GAGVSQTPSNKVTEKGKYVELRCDPISGHTALYWYRQSLGQGPEFLIYFQGTGAADDSGLPNDRFFAVRPEGSVSTLKIQRTERGDSAVYLCASSLMQGADTQYFGPGTRLTVL.

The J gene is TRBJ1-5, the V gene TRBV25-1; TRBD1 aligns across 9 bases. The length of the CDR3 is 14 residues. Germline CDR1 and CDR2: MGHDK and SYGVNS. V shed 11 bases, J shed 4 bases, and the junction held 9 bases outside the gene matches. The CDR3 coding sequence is TGTGCCTGGAGCTTAGGACAGGGGAATCAGCCCCAGCATTTT. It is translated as CAWSLGQGNQPQHF.

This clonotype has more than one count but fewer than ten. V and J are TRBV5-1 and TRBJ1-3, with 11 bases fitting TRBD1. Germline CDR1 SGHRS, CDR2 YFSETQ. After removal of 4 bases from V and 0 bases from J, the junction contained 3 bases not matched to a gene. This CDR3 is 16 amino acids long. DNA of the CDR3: TGCGCCAGCAGCACGGGACAGGGGGTCTCTGGAAACACCATATATTTT. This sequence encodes CASSTGQGVSGNTIYF.

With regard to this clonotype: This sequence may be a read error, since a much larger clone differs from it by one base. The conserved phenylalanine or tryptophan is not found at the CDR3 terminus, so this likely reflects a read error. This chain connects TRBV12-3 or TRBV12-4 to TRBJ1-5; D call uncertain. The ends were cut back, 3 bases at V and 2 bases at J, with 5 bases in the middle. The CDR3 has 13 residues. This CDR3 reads CASSFKGNQPQHL. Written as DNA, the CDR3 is TGTGCCAGCAGTTTTAAGGGCAATCAGCCCCAGCATCTT.

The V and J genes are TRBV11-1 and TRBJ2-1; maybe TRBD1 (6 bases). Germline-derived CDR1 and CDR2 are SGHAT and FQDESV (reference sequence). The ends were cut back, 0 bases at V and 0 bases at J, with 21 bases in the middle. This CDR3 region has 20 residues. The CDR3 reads CASSLASWGHLPSSYNEQFF. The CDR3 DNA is TGTGCCAGCAGCTTAGCGAGTTGGGGACATCTACCCTCCTCCTACAATGAGCAGTTCTTC.

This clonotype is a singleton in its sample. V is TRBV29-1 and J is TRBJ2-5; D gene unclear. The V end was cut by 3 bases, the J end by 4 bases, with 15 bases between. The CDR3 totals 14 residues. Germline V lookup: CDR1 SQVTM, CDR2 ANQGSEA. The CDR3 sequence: CSVDTTHPPETQYF. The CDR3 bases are TGCAGCGTTGATACGACTCATCCTCCAGAGACCCAGTACTTC.

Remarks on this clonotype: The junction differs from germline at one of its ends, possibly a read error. CDR3 DNA sequence: TGTGCCAGTAGTATCAGGGATCGGGGCAATCAGCCCCGGCATTTT. Amino acid sequence: CASSIRDRGNQPRHF. The V gene is TRBV19, the J gene TRBJ1-5; maybe TRBD1 (5 bases). The CDR3 totals 15 residues. Germline CDR1 LNHDA, CDR2 SQIVND (reference sequence).

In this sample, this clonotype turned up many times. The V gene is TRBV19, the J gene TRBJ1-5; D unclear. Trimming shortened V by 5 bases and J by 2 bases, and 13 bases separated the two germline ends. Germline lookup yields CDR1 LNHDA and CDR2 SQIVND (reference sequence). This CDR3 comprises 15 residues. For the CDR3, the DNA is TGTGCCAGTAGTTACAATACATGGGGCAATCAGCCCCAGCATTTT. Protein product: CASSYNTWGNQPQHF. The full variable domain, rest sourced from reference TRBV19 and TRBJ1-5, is DGGITQSPKYLFRKEGQNVTLSCEQNLNHDAMYWYRQDPGQGLRLIYYSQIVNDFQKGDIAEGYSVSREKKESFPLTVTSAQKNPTAFYLCASSYNTWGNQPQHFGDGTRLSIL.

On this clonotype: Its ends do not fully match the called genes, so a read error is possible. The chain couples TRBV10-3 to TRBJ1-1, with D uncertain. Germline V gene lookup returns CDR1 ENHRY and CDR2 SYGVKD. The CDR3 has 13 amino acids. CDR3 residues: CASSLTDSVRAFF. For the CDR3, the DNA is TGTGCCAGCAGTTTAACCGACTCAGTACGAGCTTTCTTT.

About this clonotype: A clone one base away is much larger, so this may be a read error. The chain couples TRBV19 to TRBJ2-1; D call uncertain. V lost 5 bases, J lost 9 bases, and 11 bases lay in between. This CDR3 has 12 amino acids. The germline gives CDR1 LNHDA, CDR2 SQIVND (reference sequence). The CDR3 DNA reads TGTGCCAGTAGTGCCCTAGTGGGTGAGCAGTTCTTC. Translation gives CASSALVGEQFF.

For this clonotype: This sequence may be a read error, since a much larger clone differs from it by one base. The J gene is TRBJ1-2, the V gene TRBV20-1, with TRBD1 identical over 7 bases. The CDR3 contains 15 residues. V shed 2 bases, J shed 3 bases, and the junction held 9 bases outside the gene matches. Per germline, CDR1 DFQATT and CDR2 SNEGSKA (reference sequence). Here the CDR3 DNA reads TGCAGTGCTAGAAGACGGGGACAGAGAGACTATGGCTACACCTTC. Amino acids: CSARRRGQRDYGYTF.

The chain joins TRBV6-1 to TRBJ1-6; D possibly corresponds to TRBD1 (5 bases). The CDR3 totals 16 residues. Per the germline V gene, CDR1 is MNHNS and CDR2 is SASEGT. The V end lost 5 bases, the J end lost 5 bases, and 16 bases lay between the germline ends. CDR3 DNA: TGTGCCAGCAGTCCTTCTGAGACAGCGAATAATTCACCCCTCCACTTT. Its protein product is CASSPSETANNSPLHF.

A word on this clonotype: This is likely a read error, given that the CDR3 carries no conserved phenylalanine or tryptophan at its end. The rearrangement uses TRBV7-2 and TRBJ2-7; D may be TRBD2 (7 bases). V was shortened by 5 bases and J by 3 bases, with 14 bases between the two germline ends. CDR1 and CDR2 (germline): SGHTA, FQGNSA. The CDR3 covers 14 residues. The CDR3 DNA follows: TGTGCCAGCAGCCGGGGGGCCACTTACTACGAGCAGTACTCC. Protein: CASSRGATYYEQYS.

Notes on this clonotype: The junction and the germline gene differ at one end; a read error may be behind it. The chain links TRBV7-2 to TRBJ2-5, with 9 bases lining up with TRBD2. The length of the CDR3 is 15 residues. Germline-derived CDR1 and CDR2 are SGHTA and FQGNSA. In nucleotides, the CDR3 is TGTGCCGGCAGCTTCGATCTAGCGGGGCAAGAGACCCAGTACTTC. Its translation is CAGSFDLAGQETQYF.

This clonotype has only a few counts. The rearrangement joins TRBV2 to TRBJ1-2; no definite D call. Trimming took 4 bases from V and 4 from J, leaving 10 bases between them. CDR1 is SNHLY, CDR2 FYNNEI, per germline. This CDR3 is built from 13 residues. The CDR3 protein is CASSATITYGYTF. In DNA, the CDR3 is TGTGCCAGCAGTGCTACGATAACCTATGGCTACACCTTC.

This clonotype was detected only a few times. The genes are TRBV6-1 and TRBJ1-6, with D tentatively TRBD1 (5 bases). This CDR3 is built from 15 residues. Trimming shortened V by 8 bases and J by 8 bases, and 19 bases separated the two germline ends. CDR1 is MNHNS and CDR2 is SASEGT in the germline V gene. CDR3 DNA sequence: TGTGCCAGCTCACCACCGGGTAGGGGTGATTCACCCCTCCACTTT. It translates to CASSPPGRGDSPLHF.

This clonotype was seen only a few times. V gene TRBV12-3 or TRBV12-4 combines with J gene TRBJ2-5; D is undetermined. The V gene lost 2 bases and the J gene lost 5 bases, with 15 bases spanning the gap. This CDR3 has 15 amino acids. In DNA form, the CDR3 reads TGTGCCAGCAGTTTAAAAGGTTTAACTGAGGAGACCCAGTACTTC. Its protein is CASSLKGLTEETQYF.

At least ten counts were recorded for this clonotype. The CDR3 here is CASSIDPGDTEAFF. The CDR3 DNA sequence: TGTGCCAGTAGTATAGATCCGGGGGACACTGAAGCTTTCTTT. V usage is TRBV19 and J usage is TRBJ1-1; maybe TRBD1 (5 bases). With 0 bases removed from V and 3 bases from J, the gap between germline ends came to 8 bases. The V gene's germline CDR1 is LNHDA and CDR2 SQIVND (reference sequence). The CDR3 is 14 residues long.

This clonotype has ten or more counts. The CDR3 here is CASSPTSGVSYEQYF. CDR3 bases: TGTGCCAGCAGTCCAACGTCGGGGGTCTCCTACGAGCAGTACTTC. The rearrangement uses TRBV25-1 and TRBJ2-7; TRBD2 is a possible D gene (6 bases). The CDR3 contains 15 residues. In germline, CDR1 is MGHDK, CDR2 SYGVNS. V shed 5 bases and J shed 0 bases, with 14 bases lying between them.

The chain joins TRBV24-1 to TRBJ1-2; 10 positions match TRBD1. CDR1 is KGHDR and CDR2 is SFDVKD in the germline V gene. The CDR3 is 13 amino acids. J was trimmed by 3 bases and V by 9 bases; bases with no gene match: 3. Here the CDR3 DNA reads TGTGCCACCTGGGGGACAGGGGACTATGGCTACACCTTC. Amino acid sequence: CATWGTGDYGYTF.

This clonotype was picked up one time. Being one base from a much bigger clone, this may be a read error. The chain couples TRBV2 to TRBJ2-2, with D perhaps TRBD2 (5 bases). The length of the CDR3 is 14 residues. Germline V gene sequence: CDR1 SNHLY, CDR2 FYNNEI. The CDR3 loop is CTSSSTREAGELFF. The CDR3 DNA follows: TGTACCAGCAGTTCAACCCGGGAAGCCGGGGAGCTGTTTTTT.

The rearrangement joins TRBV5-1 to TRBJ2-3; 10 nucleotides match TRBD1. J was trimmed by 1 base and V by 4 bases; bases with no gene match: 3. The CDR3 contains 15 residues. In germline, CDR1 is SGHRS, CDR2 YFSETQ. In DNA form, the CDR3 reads TGCGCCAGCAGCACCGGACAGGGGGGCACAGATACGCAGTATTTT. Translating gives CASSTGQGGTDTQYF.

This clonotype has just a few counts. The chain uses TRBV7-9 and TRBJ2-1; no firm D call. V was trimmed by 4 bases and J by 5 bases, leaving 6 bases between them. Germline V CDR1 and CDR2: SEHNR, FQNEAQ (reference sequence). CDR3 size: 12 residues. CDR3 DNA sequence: TGTGCCAGCAGCTCCGATCACAATGAGCAGTTCTTC. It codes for CASSSDHNEQFF.

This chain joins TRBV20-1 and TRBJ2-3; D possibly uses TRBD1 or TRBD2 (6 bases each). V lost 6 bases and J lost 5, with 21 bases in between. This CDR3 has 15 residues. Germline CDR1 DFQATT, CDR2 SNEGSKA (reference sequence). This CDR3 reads CSASASEGVGDTQYF. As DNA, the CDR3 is TGCAGTGCCTCGGCTAGCGAGGGGGTCGGAGATACGCAGTATTTT.

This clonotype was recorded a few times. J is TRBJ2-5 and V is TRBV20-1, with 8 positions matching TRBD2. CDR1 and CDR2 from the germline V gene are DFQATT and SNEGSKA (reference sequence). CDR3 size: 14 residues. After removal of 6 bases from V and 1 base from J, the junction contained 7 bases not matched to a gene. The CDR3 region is CSAALSGIQETQYF. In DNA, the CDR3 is TGCAGTGCCGCCCTTAGCGGGATCCAAGAGACCCAGTACTTC.

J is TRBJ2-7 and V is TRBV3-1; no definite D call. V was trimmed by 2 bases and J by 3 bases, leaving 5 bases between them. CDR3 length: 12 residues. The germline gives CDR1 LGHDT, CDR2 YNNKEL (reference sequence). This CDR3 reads CASSQSDYEQYF. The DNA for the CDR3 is TGTGCCAGCAGCCAATCGGACTACGAGCAGTACTTC.

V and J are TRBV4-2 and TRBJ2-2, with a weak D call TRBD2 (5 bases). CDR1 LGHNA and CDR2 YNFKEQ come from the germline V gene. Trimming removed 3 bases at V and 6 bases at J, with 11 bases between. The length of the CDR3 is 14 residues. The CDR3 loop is CASSHDRGSGELFF. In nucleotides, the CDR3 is TGTGCCAGCAGCCATGATCGAGGGTCCGGGGAGCTGTTTTTT.